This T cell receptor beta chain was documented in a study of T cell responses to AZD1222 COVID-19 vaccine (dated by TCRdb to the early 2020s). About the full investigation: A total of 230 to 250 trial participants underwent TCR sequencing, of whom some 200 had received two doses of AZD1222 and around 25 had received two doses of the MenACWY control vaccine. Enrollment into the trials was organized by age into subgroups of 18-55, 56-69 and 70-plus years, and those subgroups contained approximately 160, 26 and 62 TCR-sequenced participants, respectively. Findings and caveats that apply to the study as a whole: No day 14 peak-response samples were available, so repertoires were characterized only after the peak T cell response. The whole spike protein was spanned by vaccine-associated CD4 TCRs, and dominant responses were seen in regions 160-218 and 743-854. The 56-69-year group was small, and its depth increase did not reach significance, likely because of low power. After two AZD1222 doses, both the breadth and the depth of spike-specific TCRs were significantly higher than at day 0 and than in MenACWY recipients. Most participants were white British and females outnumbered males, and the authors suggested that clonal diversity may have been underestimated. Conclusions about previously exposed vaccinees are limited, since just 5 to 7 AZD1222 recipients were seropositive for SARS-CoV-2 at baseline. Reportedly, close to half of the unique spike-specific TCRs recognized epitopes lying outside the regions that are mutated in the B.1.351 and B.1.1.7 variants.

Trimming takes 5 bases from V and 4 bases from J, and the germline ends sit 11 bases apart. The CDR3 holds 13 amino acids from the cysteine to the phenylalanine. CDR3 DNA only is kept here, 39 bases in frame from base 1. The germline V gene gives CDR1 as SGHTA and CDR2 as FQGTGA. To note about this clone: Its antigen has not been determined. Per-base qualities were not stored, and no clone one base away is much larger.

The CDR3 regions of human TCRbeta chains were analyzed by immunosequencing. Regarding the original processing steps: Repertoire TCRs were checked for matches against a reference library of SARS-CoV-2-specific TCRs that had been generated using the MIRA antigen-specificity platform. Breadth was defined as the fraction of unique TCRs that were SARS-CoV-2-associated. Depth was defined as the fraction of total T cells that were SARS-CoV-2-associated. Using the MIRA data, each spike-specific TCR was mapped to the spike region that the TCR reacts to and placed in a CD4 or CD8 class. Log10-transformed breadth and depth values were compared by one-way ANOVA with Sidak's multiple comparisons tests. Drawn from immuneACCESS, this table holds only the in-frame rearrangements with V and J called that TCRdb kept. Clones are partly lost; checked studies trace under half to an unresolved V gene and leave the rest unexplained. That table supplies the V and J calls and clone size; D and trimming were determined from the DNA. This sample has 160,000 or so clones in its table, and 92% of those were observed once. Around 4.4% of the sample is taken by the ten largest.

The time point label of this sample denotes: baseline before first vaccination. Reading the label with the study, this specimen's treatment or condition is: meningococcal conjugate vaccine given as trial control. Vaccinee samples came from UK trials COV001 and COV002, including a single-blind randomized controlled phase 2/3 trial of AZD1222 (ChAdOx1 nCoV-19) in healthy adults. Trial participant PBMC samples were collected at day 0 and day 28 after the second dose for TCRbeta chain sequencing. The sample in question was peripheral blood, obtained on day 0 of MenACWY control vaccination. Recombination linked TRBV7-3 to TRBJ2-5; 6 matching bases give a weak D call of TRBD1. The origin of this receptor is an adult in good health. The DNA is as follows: TGTGCCAGCAGCCGGGGACACCGAGAGACCCAGTACTTC. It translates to CASSRGHRETQYF.